The clone carrying this T cell receptor beta chain was observed a single time. The antigen is not known. TCRdb's table, derived via immunoSEQ multiplex PCR, lists solely in-frame clones and lacks some. Of around 50,000 clones listed, 89% are singletons. Trimming stripped 0 bases from V and 3 bases from J, with 11 bases between. The CDR3 is 15 residues long. Looked up from germline, CDR1 is GTSNPN and CDR2 is SVGIG (reference sequence). These data are taken from a study of graft-versus-host responses after intestinal transplantation. Study context: Each patient got anti-thymocyte globulin induction, then tacrolimus and steroids for roughly 3 years. The study's findings and limits: The study found high graft-versus-host to host-versus-graft clonal ratios in allografts of patients with graft-donor T cell macrochimerism. GvH clones surfaced in recipient marrow, some emerging earlier in ileum or blood.

Sequenced material: unstimulated CD4+ T cells sorted from spleen or lymph node cells, taken before transplant. The receptor was isolated from a human donor who was the organ donor for an intestinal transplant. J is TRBJ2-2 and V is TRBV30; D unclear. In DNA form, the CDR3 reads TGTGCCTGGAGTGTACTCCCCCTAGACACCGGGGAGCTGTTTTTT. It yields the protein CAWSVLPLDTGELFF. The variable domain in full, completed from reference TRBV30 and TRBJ2-2, reads SQTIHQWPATLVQPVGSPLSLECTVEGTSNPNLYWYRQAAGRGLQLLFYSVGIGQISSEVPQNLSASRPQDRQFILSSKKLLLSDSGFYLCAWSVLPLDTGELFFGEGSRLTVL.